Described below is a single TCR beta chain sequence and its context. Original methodology: Estimated nucleated cell counts came from reference gene primer amplification. The protocol was immunoSEQ multiplex PCR, while the TCRdb copy is restricted to in-frame clones and leaves out a portion. The DNA gave D and trimming, while V, J and clone size come from that table. The sample has 310,000 or so clones; around nine tenths are singletons. The sample comes from a study of blood T cell repertoires in COVID-19. Material: PBMCs or T cells enriched from blood (not recorded which). This sequence was found in a woman aged 40 to 50 who had recovered from COVID-19.

The CDR3 loop is CASSLAPSGGSTDTQYF. The CDR3 nucleotides read TGTGCCAGCAGCTTAGCCCCTAGCGGGGGGTCCACAGATACGCAGTATTTT. The chain couples TRBV7-2 to TRBJ2-3, with 11 nucleotides matching TRBD2. Germline V lookup: CDR1 SGHTA, CDR2 FQGNSA. J was trimmed by 2 bases and V by 0 bases; bases with no gene match: 4. The CDR3 spans 17 residues.